This TCR beta chain was obtained from a study of shared clonotypes between healthy human individuals. The CDR3 sequence is 15 residues long. Germline V CDR1 and CDR2: SGHDN, FVKESK. Trimming shortened V by 4 bases and J by 2 bases, and 15 bases separated the two germline ends. Method: immunoSEQ multiplex PCR; TCRdb's copy keeps in-frame clones and lacks some. The profile shows about 2.3 million clones, less than 95% of them singletons. This sequence joins TRBV14 and TRBJ2-7, with D perhaps matching TRBD2 (7 bases). The source of this sequence is a man aged 18 to 35 in good health. Some clones in this sample may be carry-over from other donors' samples. What was sequenced was naive CD4+ T cells from PBMCs. The subset: CD45RA+ positively selected. The CDR3 DNA reads TGTGCCAGCAGCCGATCCGTAGGGGGGGCCTACGAGCAGTACTTC. This encodes CASSRSVGGAYEQYF.